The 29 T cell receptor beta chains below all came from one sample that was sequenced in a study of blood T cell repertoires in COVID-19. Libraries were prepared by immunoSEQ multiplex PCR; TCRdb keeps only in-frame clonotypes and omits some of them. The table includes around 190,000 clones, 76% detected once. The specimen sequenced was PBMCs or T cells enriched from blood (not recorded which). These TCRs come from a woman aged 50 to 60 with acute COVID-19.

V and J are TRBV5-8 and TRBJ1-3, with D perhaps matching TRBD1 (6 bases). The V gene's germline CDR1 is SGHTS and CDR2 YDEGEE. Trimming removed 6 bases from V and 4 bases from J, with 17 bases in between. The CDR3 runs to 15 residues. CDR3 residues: CASTPKRGFGNTIYF. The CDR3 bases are TGTGCCAGCACCCCGAAGAGGGGGTTCGGAAACACCATATATTTT.

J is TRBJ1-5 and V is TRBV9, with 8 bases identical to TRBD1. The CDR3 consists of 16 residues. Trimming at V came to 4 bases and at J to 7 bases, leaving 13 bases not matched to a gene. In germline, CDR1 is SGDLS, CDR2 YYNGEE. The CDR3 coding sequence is TGTGCCAGCAGCCTGGGGGCAGGGGGCAATGGACAGCCCCAGCATTTT. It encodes CASSLGAGGNGQPQHF. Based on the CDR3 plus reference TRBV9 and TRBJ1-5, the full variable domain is DSGVTQTPKHLITATGQRVTLRCSPRSGDLSVYWYQQSLDQGLQFLIQYYNGEERAKGNILERFSAQQFPDLHSELNLSSLELGDSALYFCASSLGAGGNGQPQHFGDGTRLSIL.

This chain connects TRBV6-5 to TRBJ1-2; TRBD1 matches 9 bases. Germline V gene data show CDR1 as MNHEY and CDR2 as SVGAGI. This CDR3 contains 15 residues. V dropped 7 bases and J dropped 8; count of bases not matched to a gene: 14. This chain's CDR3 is CASTPGGTGSSGYTF. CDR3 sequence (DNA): TGTGCCAGCACTCCGGGAGGGACAGGGTCCTCCGGCTACACCTTC.

CDR3 DNA sequence: TGTGCCAGTAGTCCGGGGACAGGACCATCTGGCTACACCTTC. Translated: CASSPGTGPSGYTF. The V call is TRBV19, the J call TRBJ1-2; 8 bases agree with TRBD1. V shed 5 bases and J 7 bases; nucleotides not matched to a gene: 9. Germline V gene sequence: CDR1 LNHDA, CDR2 SQIVND (reference sequence). The CDR3 runs to 14 residues.

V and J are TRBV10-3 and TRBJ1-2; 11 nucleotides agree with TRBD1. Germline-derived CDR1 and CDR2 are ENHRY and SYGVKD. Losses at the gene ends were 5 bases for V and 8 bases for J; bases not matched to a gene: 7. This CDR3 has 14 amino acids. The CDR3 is CAISSGQGARGYTF. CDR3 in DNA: TGTGCCATCAGTAGCGGACAGGGGGCGAGGGGCTACACCTTC.

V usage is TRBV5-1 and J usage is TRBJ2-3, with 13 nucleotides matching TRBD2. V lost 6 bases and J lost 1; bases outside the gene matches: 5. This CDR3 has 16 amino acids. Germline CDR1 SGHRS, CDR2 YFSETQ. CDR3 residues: CASKLAGGPGTDTQYF. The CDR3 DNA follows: TGCGCCAGCAAACTAGCGGGGGGGCCAGGCACAGATACGCAGTATTTT. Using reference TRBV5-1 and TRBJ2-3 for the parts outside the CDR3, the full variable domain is KAGVTQTPRYLIKTRGQQVTLSCSPISGHRSVSWYQQTPGQGLQFLFEYFSETQRNKGNFPGRFSGRQFSNSRSEMNVSTLELGDSALYLCASKLAGGPGTDTQYFGPGTRLTVL.

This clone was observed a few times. The chain's CDR3 is CASSLKGTGTNSPLHF. The CDR3 DNA follows: TGTGCCAGCAGCTTAAAGGGGACAGGGACGAATTCACCCCTCCACTTT. The gene calls are TRBV7-8 and TRBJ1-6; 9 positions agree with TRBD1. J gave up 7 bases and V 2 bases, and 6 bases lay outside the gene matches. This CDR3 contains 16 residues. Looked up from germline, CDR1 is SGHVS and CDR2 is FQNEAQ.

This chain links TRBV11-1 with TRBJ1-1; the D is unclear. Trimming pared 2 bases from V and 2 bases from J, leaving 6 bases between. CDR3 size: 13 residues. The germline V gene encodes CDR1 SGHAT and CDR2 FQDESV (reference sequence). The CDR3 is CASSLHRNTEAFF. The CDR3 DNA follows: TGTGCCAGCAGCTTACACAGAAACACTGAAGCTTTCTTT.

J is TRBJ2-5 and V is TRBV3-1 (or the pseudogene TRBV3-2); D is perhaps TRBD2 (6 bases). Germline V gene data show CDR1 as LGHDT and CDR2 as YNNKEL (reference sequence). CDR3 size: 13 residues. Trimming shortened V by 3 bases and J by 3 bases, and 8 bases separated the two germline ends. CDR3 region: CASSHGGKETQYF. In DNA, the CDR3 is TGTGCCAGCAGCCATGGCGGGAAAGAGACCCAGTACTTC.

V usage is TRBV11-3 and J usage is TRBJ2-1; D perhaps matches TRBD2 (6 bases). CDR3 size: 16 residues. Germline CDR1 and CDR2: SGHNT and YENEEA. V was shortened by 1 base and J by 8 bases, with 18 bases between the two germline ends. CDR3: CASSLGRREAFDEQFF. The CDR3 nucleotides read TGTGCCAGCAGCTTAGGGAGAAGGGAGGCCTTCGATGAGCAGTTCTTC.

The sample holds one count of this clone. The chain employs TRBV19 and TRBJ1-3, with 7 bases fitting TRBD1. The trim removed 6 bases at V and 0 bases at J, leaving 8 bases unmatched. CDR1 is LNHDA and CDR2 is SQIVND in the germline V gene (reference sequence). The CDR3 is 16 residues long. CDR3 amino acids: CASRTFGQVSGNTIYF. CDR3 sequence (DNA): TGTGCCAGTAGAACCTTCGGACAGGTCTCTGGAAACACCATATATTTT. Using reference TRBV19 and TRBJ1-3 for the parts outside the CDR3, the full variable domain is DGGITQSPKYLFRKEGQNVTLSCEQNLNHDAMYWYRQDPGQGLRLIYYSQIVNDFQKGDIAEGYSVSREKKESFPLTVTSAQKNPTAFYLCASRTFGQVSGNTIYFGEGSWLTVV.

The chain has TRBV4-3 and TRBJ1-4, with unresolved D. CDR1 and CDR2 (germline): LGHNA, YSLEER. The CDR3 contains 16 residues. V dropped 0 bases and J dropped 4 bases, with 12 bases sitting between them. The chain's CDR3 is CASSQDGDTDNEKLFF. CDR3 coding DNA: TGCGCCAGCAGCCAAGATGGCGACACGGATAATGAAAAACTGTTTTTT.

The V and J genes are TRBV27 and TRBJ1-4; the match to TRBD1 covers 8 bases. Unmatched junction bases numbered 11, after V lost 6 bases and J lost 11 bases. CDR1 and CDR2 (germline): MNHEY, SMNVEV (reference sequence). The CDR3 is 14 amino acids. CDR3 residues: CASSPQRDRLKLFF. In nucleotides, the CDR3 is TGTGCCAGCAGCCCCCAACGGGACAGGTTGAAACTGTTTTTT.

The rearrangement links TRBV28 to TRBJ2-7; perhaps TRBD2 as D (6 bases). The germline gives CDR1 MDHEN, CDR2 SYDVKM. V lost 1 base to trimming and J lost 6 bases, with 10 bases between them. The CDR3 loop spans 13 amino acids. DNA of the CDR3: TGTGCCAGCAGTTTATACGCTAGCGCCGAGCAGTACGTC. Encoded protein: CASSLYASAEQYV.

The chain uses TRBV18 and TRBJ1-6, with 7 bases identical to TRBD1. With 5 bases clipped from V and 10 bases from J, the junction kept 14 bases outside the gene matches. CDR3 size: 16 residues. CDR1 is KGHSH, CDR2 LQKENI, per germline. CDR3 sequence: CASSNRDGQGESPLHF. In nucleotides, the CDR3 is TGTGCCAGCTCAAACAGGGACGGGCAGGGGGAATCACCCCTCCACTTT. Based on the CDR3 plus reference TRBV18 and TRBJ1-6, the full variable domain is NAGVMQNPRHLVRRRGQEARLRCSPMKGHSHVYWYRQLPEEGLKFMVYLQKENIIDESGMPKERFSAEFPKEGPSILRIQQVVRGDSAAYFCASSNRDGQGESPLHFGNGTRLTVT.

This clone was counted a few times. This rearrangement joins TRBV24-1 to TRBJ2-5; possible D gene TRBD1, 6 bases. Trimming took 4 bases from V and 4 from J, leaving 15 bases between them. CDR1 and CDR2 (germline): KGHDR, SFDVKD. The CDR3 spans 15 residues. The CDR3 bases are TGTGCCACCAGTGACCAGGACAGATCGGTAGAGACCCAGTACTTC. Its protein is CATSDQDRSVETQYF.

CDR3 loop: CASSLESISEAFF. The CDR3 nucleotides read TGCGCCAGCAGCTTGGAGAGTATCTCTGAAGCTTTCTTT. The V gene is TRBV5-1, the J gene TRBJ1-1; D call uncertain. The CDR3 is made up of 13 amino acids. Germline-derived CDR1 and CDR2 are SGHRS and YFSETQ. The V and J ends lost 0 bases and 6 bases respectively, with 9 bases between them.

The CDR3 loop is CASSSGTGSEKLFF. For the CDR3, the DNA is TGTGCCAGCAGTTCCGGGACAGGGAGTGAAAAACTGTTTTTT. The chain couples TRBV3-1 (or the pseudogene TRBV3-2) to TRBJ1-4, with 9 bases lining up with TRBD1. V dropped 6 bases and J dropped 7; count of bases not matched to a gene: 6. CDR1 is LGHDT, CDR2 YNNKEL, per germline (reference sequence). The CDR3 is 14 amino acids.

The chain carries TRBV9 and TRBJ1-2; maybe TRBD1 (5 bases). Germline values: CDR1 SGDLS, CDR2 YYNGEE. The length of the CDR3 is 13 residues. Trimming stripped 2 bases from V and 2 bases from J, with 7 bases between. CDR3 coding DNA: TGTGCCAGCAGCGTGGACAAGAACTATGGCTACACCTTC. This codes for CASSVDKNYGYTF.

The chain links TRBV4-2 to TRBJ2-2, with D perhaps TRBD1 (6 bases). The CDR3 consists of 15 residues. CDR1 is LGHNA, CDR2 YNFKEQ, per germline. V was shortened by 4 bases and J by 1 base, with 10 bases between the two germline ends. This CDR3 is CASSRRTENTGELFF. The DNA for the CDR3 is TGTGCCAGCAGCCGGCGGACAGAGAACACCGGGGAGCTGTTTTTT.

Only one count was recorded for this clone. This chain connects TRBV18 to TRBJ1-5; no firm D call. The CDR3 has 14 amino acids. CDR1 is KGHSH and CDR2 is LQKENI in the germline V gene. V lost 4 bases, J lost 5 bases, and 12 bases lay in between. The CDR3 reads CASSQRKSDQPQHF. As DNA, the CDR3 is TGTGCCAGCTCACAACGTAAATCGGATCAGCCCCAGCATTTT.

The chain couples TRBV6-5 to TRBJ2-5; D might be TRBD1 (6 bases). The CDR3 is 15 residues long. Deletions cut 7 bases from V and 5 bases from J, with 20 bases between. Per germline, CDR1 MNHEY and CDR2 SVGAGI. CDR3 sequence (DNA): TGTGCCAGCACCGCCAAGGGATGGGGGCGGGAGACCCAGTACTTC. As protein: CASTAKGWGRETQYF.

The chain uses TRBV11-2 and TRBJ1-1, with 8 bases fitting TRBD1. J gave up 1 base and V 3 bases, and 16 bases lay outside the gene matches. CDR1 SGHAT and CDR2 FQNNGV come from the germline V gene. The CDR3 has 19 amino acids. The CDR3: CASSLKPDRGLGGNTEAFF. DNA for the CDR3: TGTGCCAGCAGCTTGAAACCTGACAGGGGCTTGGGGGGGAACACTGAAGCTTTCTTT.

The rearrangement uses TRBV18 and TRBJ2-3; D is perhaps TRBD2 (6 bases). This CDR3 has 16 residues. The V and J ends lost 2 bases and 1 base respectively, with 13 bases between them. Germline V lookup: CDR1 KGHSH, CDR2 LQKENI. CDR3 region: CASSPGRESGTDTQYF. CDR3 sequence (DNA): TGTGCCAGCTCACCAGGGCGGGAATCGGGCACAGATACGCAGTATTTT.

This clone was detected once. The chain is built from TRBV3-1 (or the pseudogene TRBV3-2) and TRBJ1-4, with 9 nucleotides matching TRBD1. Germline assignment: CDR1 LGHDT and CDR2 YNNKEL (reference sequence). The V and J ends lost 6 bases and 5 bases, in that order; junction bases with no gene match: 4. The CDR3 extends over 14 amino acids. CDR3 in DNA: TGTGCCAGCAGTCGGACAGGGGTGAATGAAAAACTGTTTTTT. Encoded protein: CASSRTGVNEKLFF.

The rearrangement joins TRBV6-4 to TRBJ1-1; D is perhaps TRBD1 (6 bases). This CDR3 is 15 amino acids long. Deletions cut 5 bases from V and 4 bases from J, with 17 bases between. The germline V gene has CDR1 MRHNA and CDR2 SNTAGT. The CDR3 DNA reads TGTGCCAGCAGTCCCCCTCCGGGACACCTCACTGAAGCTTTCTTT. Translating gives CASSPPPGHLTEAFF.

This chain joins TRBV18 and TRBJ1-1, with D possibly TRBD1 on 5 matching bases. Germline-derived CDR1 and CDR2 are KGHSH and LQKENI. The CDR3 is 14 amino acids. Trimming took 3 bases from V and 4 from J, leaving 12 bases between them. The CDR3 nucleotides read TGTGCCAGCTCACCCCAGGGCTTGGCCACTGAAGCTTTCTTT. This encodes CASSPQGLATEAFF.

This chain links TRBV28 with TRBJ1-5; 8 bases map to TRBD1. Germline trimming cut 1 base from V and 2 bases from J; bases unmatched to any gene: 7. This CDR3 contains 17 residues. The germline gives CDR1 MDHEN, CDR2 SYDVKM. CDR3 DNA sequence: TGTGCCAGCAGTTTATTCAGGGGGCGAGGTCGCAATCAGCCCCAGCATTTT. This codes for CASSLFRGRGRNQPQHF.

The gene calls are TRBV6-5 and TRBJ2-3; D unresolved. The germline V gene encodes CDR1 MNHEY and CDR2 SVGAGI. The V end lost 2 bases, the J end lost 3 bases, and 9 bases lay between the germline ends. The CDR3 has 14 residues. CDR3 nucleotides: TGTGCCAGCAGTTACCTCGTCGGTACAGATACGCAGTATTTT. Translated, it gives CASSYLVGTDTQYF.